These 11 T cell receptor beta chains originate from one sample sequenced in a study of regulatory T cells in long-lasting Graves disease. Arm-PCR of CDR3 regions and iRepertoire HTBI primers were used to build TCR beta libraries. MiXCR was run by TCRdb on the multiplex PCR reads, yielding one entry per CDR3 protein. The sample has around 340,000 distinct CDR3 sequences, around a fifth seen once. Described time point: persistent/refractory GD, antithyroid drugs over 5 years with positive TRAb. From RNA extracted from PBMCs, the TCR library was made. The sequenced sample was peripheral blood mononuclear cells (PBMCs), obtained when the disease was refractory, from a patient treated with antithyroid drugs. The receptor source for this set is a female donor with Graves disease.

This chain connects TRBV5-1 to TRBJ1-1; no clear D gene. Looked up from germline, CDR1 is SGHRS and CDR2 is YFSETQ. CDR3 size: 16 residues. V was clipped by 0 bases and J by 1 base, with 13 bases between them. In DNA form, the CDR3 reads TGCGCCAGCAGCTTGGGTTTAAGGCAGGAGAACACTGAAGCTTTCTTT. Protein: CASSLGLRQENTEAFF.

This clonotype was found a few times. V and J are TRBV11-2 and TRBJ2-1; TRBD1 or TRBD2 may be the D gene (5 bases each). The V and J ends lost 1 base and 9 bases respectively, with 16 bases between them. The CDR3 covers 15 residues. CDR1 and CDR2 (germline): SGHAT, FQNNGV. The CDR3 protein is CASSLVRSGPGEQFF. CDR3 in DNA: TGTGCCAGCAGCTTAGTACGTTCGGGGCCGGGTGAGCAGTTCTTC.

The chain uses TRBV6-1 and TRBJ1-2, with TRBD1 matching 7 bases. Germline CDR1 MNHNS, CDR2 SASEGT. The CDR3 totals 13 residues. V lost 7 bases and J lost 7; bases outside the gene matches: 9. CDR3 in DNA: TGTGCCAGCAAAGAGGGGGCAATTGGTGGCTACACCTTC. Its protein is CASKEGAIGGYTF.

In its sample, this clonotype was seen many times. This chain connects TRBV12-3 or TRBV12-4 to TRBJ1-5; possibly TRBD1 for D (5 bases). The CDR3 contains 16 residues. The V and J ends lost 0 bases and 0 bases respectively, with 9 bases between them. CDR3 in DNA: TGTGCCAGCAGTTTAGCGTCAGGGTATAGCAATCAGCCCCAGCATTTT. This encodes CASSLASGYSNQPQHF.

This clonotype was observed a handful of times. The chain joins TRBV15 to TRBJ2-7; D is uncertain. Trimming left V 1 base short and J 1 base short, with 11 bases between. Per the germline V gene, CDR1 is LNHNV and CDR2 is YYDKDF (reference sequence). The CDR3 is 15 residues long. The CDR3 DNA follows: TGTGCCACCAGCAGAGCCCCCGGCGGTTCCTACGAGCAGTACTTC. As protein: CATSRAPGGSYEQYF.

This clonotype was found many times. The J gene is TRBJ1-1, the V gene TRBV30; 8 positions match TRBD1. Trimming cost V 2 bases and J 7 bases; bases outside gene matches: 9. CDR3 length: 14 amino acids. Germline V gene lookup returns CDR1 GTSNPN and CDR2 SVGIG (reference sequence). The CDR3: CAWSPDRAPHEAFF. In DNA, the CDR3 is TGTGCCTGGAGTCCGGACAGGGCGCCACATGAAGCTTTCTTT. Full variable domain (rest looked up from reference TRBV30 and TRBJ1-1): SQTIHQWPATLVQPVGSPLSLECTVEGTSNPNLYWYRQAAGRGLQLLFYSVGIGQISSEVPQNLSASRPQDRQFILSSKKLLLSDSGFYLCAWSPDRAPHEAFFGQGTRLTVV.

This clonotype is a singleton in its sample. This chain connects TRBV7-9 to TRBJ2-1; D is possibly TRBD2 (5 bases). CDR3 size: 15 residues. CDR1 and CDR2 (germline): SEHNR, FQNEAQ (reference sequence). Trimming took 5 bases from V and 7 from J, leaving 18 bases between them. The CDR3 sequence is CASSPFGMRANEQFF. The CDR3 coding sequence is TGTGCCAGCAGCCCTTTCGGGATGAGGGCGAATGAGCAGTTCTTC.

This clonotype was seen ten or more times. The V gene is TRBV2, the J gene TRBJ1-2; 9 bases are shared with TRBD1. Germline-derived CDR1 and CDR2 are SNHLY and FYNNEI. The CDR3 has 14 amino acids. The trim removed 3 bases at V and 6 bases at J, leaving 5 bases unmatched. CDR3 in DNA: TGTGCCAGCAGTGATCCGGGACAGGGCGATGGCTACACCTTC. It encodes CASSDPGQGDGYTF.

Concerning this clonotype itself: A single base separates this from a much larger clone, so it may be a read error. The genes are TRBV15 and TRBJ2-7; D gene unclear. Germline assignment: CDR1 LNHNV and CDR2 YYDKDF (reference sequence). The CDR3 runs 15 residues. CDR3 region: CATSRDSTVTYKQYF. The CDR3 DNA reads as TGTGCCACCAGCAGAGATTCGACGGTAACCTACAAGCAGTACTTC.

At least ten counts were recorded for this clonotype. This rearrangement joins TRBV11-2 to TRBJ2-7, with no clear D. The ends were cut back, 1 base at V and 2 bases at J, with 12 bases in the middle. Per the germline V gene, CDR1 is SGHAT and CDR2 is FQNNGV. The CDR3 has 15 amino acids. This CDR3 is CASSLVAEVAYEQYF. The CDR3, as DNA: TGTGCCAGCAGCTTAGTGGCTGAGGTAGCCTACGAGCAGTACTTC. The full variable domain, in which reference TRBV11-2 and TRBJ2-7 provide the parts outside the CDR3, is EAGVAQSPRYKIIEKRQSVAFWCNPISGHATLYWYQQILGQGPKLLIQFQNNGVVDDSQLPKDRFSAERLKGVDSTLKIQPAKLEDSAVYLCASSLVAEVAYEQYFGPGTRLTVT.

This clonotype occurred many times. The CDR3 DNA is TGTGCCAGCAGATGGGAGGGGAACACTGAAGCTTTCTTT. Translating gives CASRWEGNTEAFF. V and J are TRBV2 and TRBJ1-1, with D uncertain. CDR3 length: 13 amino acids. Trimming cost V 6 bases and J 1 base, with 9 bases left between them. Germline CDR1 and CDR2: SNHLY and FYNNEI.